Following are 13 T cell receptor beta chains from one sample sequenced in a study of T-cell memory formation after mild COVID-19. TCRdb reprocessed the 5' RACE reads with MiXCR, giving one entry per CDR3 protein. The sample has over 300,000 distinct CDR3 sequences; less than 25% are singletons. Sequenced: PBMCs or a T cell subset sorted from them (not recorded which). Receptors originate from a man younger than 35 who had mild COVID-19 (a few samples of this study predate the infection). Cell type and time point are not known.

Only a few counts were recorded for this clonotype. The chain couples TRBV5-5 to TRBJ2-3; 8 nucleotides agree with TRBD1. Germline V gene lookup returns CDR1 SGHKS and CDR2 YYEKEE (reference sequence). V lost 4 bases, J lost 2 bases, and 9 bases stayed unmatched. The CDR3 consists of 16 residues. The CDR3 loop is CASSIGQGGDTDTQYF. CDR3 in DNA: TGTGCCAGCAGCATCGGACAGGGAGGAGACACAGATACGCAGTATTTT.

This clonotype was seen more than once but under ten times. CDR3 nucleotides: TGTGCCAGCAGCCAATCTATCGGGGAGCTGTTTTTT. Translating it yields CASSQSIGELFF. The genes are TRBV3-1 and TRBJ2-2; D not certain. The CDR3 is 12 amino acids. Germline assignment: CDR1 LGHDT and CDR2 YNNKEL (reference sequence). V shed 2 bases and J shed 7 bases, with 5 bases lying between them.

In this sample, this clonotype turned up a few times. The chain joins TRBV5-6 to TRBJ1-2; D unresolved. Trimming pared 3 bases from V and 1 base from J, leaving 7 bases between. CDR1 is SGHDT, CDR2 YYEEEE, per germline. The CDR3 loop spans 13 amino acids. CDR3 loop: CASSWSRNYGYTF. The CDR3 DNA is TGTGCCAGCAGCTGGTCACGTAACTATGGCTACACCTTC.

The chain recombines TRBV7-9 with TRBJ1-4; 7 bases match TRBD1. V was clipped by 0 bases and J by 10 bases; unmatched bases: 11. Germline assignment: CDR1 SEHNR and CDR2 FQNEAQ (reference sequence). This CDR3 is built from 16 residues. CDR3 sequence (DNA): TGTGCCAGCAGCTTAGCGGGGACGACAGGGCTGGGAAAACTGTTTTTT. Amino acid sequence: CASSLAGTTGLGKLFF.

This clonotype was seen a few times. J is TRBJ2-1 and V is TRBV2, with unresolved D. Germline-derived CDR1 and CDR2 are SNHLY and FYNNEI. CDR3 length: 14 amino acids. Trimming took 2 bases from V and 4 from J, leaving 9 bases between them. The CDR3 DNA is TGTGCCAGCAGTGAAATGAGTGGATACAATGAGCAGTTCTTC. Amino acids: CASSEMSGYNEQFF.

The chain is built from TRBV6-1 and TRBJ1-6, with D hard to call. The CDR3 loop spans 15 amino acids. Germline lookup yields CDR1 MNHNS and CDR2 SASEGT. V was shortened by 2 bases and J by 8 bases, with 13 bases between the two germline ends. This CDR3 is CASSERSSGHSPLHF. In nucleotides, the CDR3 is TGTGCCAGCAGTGAAAGGTCCAGCGGACATTCACCCCTCCACTTT.

This clonotype was found a few times. Here the CDR3 reads CASSSPGTGEQETQYF. CDR3 coding DNA: TGTGCCAGCAGCTCCCCCGGGACAGGGGAACAAGAGACCCAGTACTTC. The genes are TRBV9 and TRBJ2-5; 10 bases fit TRBD1. V was clipped by 4 bases and J by 2 bases; unmatched bases: 8. This CDR3 region has 16 residues. CDR1 and CDR2 (germline): SGDLS, YYNGEE.

The rearrangement links TRBV6-5 to TRBJ2-1, with 8 bases that match TRBD2. Germline CDR1 and CDR2: MNHEY and SVGAGI. Losses at the gene ends were 0 bases for V and 1 base for J; bases not matched to a gene: 8. The CDR3 runs 18 residues. CDR3 coding DNA: TGTGCCAGCAGTTACTCTACAGCGGGGGTTCGTTCCTACAATGAGCAGTTCTTC. It specifies CASSYSTAGVRSYNEQFF.

This clonotype was seen many times. DNA for the CDR3: TGTGCCAGCAGCCGGGACCTTAAAATGAACACTGAAGCTTTCTTT. Its protein product is CASSRDLKMNTEAFF. J is TRBJ1-1 and V is TRBV7-6, with D possibly being TRBD1 (5 bases). CDR3 size: 15 residues. From germline, CDR1 is SGHVS and CDR2 FNYEAQ. V lost 5 bases, J lost 0 bases, and 13 bases lay in between.

This clonotype came up a few times. J is TRBJ2-5 and V is TRBV5-1; D tentatively reads TRBD1 or TRBD2 (5 bases each). Germline V gene sequence: CDR1 SGHRS, CDR2 YFSETQ. Trimming cost V 4 bases and J 0 bases, with 10 bases left between them. The CDR3 totals 14 residues. The chain's CDR3 is CASSEGRYQETQYF. The CDR3 DNA follows: TGCGCCAGCAGCGAGGGACGGTACCAAGAGACCCAGTACTTC.

This clonotype was counted a few times. The chain recombines TRBV4-2 with TRBJ2-1; D is perhaps TRBD2 (6 bases). V lost 1 base to trimming and J lost 5 bases, with 15 bases between them. The V gene's germline CDR1 is LGHNA and CDR2 YNFKEQ. The CDR3 spans 16 residues. The CDR3 bases are TGTGCCAGCAGCCAAGGCTGGGGGGAATTCGACAATGAGCAGTTCTTC. Amino acids: CASSQGWGEFDNEQFF.

A few counts support this clonotype. V gene TRBV5-1 combines with J gene TRBJ1-1; tentative D call: TRBD1 (5 bases). Germline assignment: CDR1 SGHRS and CDR2 YFSETQ. V lost 0 bases and J 3 bases, leaving 18 bases between the germline ends. The CDR3 has 17 amino acids. The CDR3 DNA follows: TGCGCCAGCAGCTTGGTTGGCCTCCTTCGAGGGGACACTGAAGCTTTCTTT. Amino acids: CASSLVGLLRGDTEAFF.

The table lists this clonotype with a few counts. This chain uses TRBV6-2 or TRBV6-3 with TRBJ2-7; the D gene could be TRBD1 or TRBD2 (5 bases each). CDR1 and CDR2 (germline): MNHEY, SVGEGT. The CDR3 covers 13 residues. V was shortened by 0 bases and J by 7 bases, with 10 bases between the two germline ends. The CDR3: CASSYSGVEEQYV. The CDR3 nucleotides are TGTGCCAGCAGTTACTCGGGGGTAGAGGAGCAGTACGTC.